One sample yielded the 20 T cell receptor beta chains listed below, sequenced in a study of shared clonotypes between healthy human individuals (dated by TCRdb to the early 2020s). The library was generated by the immunoSEQ multiplex PCR assay. This is the immuneACCESS table as TCRdb keeps it, with only in-frame sequences that have V and J called. A part of the clones is gone; compared with another copy, unresolved V genes explain less than half, and the rest is unexplained. This sample comprises 1,500,000 or so clones, 98% of them detected only once. The ten most abundant clones make up approximately 0.4% of the sample. The sequencing sample was made of naive CD4+ T cells sorted from blood. Interpreted using the paper, the cell subset or site label stands for: CD45RA+ positively selected. These receptors came from a man aged 30-40 years in good health.

The chain recombines TRBV4-3 with TRBJ2-2, with D unclear. The V and J ends lost 6 bases and 5 bases respectively, with 4 bases between them. Germline CDR1 reads LGHNA; CDR2 reads YSLEER. The CDR3 length is 11 residues. The CDR3 loop is CASSRTGELFF. CDR3 nucleotide sequence: TGCGCCAGCAGTAGGACCGGGGAGCTGTTTTTT.

The DNA of the CDR3 is TGTGCCAGCAGCCAGAATAACTATGGCTACACCTTC. It encodes CASSQNNYGYTF. This chain uses TRBV28 with TRBJ1-2; D remains ambiguous. The CDR3 runs to 12 residues. Germline lookup yields CDR1 MDHEN and CDR2 SYDVKM. V lost 6 bases and J 1 base, leaving 6 bases between the germline ends.

The rearrangement links TRBV7-9 to TRBJ1-2; tentatively, D is TRBD1 (6 bases). The germline V gene encodes CDR1 SEHNR and CDR2 FQNEAQ (reference sequence). V lost 5 bases and J 4 bases, leaving 17 bases between the germline ends. This CDR3 has 15 residues. The CDR3 nucleotides are TGTGCCAGCAGCCCGGTGGGGGCCGGGGCCTATGGCTACACCTTC. Protein: CASSPVGAGAYGYTF.

This clone occurred once. The V call is TRBV5-1, the J call TRBJ2-7; 7 bases fit TRBD1. V was clipped by 5 bases and J by 1 base; unmatched bases: 9. In germline, CDR1 is SGHRS, CDR2 YFSETQ. This CDR3 is 15 amino acids long. The CDR3 sequence is CASRHGQADSYEQYF. In DNA form, the CDR3 reads TGCGCCAGCAGACACGGACAGGCTGATTCCTACGAGCAGTACTTC.

V usage is TRBV5-1 and J usage is TRBJ2-2, with no clear D. Trimming took off 7 bases at V and 0 bases at J, with 10 bases between the two ends. The CDR3 extends over 14 amino acids. Germline V gene lookup returns CDR1 SGHRS and CDR2 YFSETQ. The CDR3 protein is CASHPTSNTGELFF. CDR3 DNA sequence: TGCGCCAGCCACCCTACTTCGAACACCGGGGAGCTGTTTTTT.

Comment on this clone: Different DNA sequences within this sample yield the same CDR3. The chain is built from TRBV11-3 and TRBJ2-3; 8 nucleotides line up with TRBD2. V shed 4 bases and J 2 bases; nucleotides not matched to a gene: 5. The CDR3 covers 15 residues. The germline gives CDR1 SGHNT, CDR2 YENEEA. CDR3 sequence: CASSSGLALTDTQYF. The CDR3 nucleotides read TGTGCCAGCAGCTCCGGACTAGCCCTCACAGATACGCAGTATTTT.

This chain links TRBV18 with TRBJ2-7, with TRBD1 identical over 7 bases. Germline CDR1 reads KGHSH; CDR2 reads LQKENI. After removal of 3 bases from V and 0 bases from J, the junction contained 5 bases not matched to a gene. The CDR3 extends over 15 amino acids. The CDR3 coding sequence is TGTGCCAGCTCACCTATCAGGGGGAACTCCTACGAGCAGTACTTC. This gives the protein CASSPIRGNSYEQYF.

The CDR3 loop is CASSPTLGGGYTF. The CDR3 DNA follows: TGTGCCAGCAGCCCGACCTTGGGAGGAGGCTACACCTTC. The rearrangement uses TRBV7-9 and TRBJ1-2; D unresolved. The CDR3 has 13 residues. Germline CDR1 SEHNR, CDR2 FQNEAQ (reference sequence). Trimming left V 5 bases short and J 8 bases short, with 15 bases between.

The rearrangement joins TRBV7-9 to TRBJ2-5; 10 bases agree with TRBD1. Germline V gives CDR1 SEHNR, CDR2 FQNEAQ (reference sequence). CDR3 length: 16 amino acids. The ends lost 4 bases at V and 2 bases at J; junction bases unmatched: 7. This chain's CDR3 is CASSWPDRGPQETQYF. Written as DNA, the CDR3 is TGTGCCAGCAGCTGGCCTGACAGGGGGCCTCAAGAGACCCAGTACTTC.

The chain's CDR3 is CASSGGIRPDTQYF. The CDR3 DNA reads as TGTGCCAGCTCAGGTGGAATCCGGCCAGATACGCAGTATTTT. This chain connects TRBV18 to TRBJ2-3; D gene uncertain. Germline V lookup: CDR1 KGHSH, CDR2 LQKENI. This CDR3 region has 14 residues. The ends were cut back, 5 bases at V and 4 bases at J, with 13 bases in the middle.

The chain combines TRBV5-4 with TRBJ1-4; no reliable D call. Trimming cost V 0 bases and J 7 bases, with 19 bases left between them. Germline-derived CDR1 and CDR2 are SGHNT and YYREEE (reference sequence). This CDR3 has 17 amino acids. The CDR3 nucleotides read TGTGCCAGCAGCTTGGGGGCAGGTCCCCATGTAGGTGAAAAACTGTTTTTT. Its translation: CASSLGAGPHVGEKLFF.

The chain couples TRBV5-1 to TRBJ2-1; D is uncertain. The CDR3 covers 15 residues. V shed 0 bases and J shed 1 base, with 8 bases lying between them. CDR1 is SGHRS and CDR2 is YFSETQ in the germline V gene. The CDR3 DNA reads as TGCGCCAGCAGCTTGGGTTCCGATTCCTACAATGAGCAGTTCTTC. Encoded protein: CASSLGSDSYNEQFF.

The chain links TRBV18 to TRBJ2-5, with D unclear. Trimming pared 2 bases from V and 5 bases from J, leaving 18 bases between. This CDR3 is 16 amino acids long. CDR1 is KGHSH, CDR2 LQKENI, per germline. The CDR3 loop reads CASSPVIAHEAETQYF. CDR3 in DNA: TGTGCCAGCTCACCAGTGATAGCCCATGAGGCGGAGACCCAGTACTTC.

The chain recombines TRBV28 with TRBJ2-1; D remains unclear. Per the germline V gene, CDR1 is MDHEN and CDR2 is SYDVKM. This CDR3 has 12 residues. Trimming took off 2 bases at V and 7 bases at J, with 6 bases between the two ends. CDR3: CASSLGVNEQFF. DNA of the CDR3: TGTGCCAGCAGTTTAGGGGTAAATGAGCAGTTCTTC.

The chain combines TRBV4-1 with TRBJ2-7; TRBD2 aligns across 12 bases. The length of the CDR3 is 16 residues. With 2 bases clipped from V and 1 base from J, the junction kept 3 bases outside the gene matches. Germline CDR1 reads MGHRA; CDR2 reads YSYEKL. The CDR3 loop is CASSQRLAGVSYEQYF. CDR3 in DNA: TGCGCCAGCAGCCAACGACTAGCGGGAGTGTCCTACGAGCAGTACTTC.

The CDR3 is CASSVGTFAAEQYF. DNA for the CDR3: TGTGCCAGCAGCGTCGGGACCTTCGCGGCTGAGCAGTACTTC. V and J are TRBV9 and TRBJ2-7; D possibly uses TRBD1 or TRBD2 (5 bases each). Trimming pared 2 bases from V and 7 bases from J, leaving 16 bases between. Germline lookup yields CDR1 SGDLS and CDR2 YYNGEE. The CDR3 covers 14 residues.

V and J are TRBV30 and TRBJ2-5, with D possibly TRBD2 on 6 matching bases. CDR1 and CDR2 (germline): GTSNPN, SVGIG (reference sequence). This CDR3 region has 13 residues. The V end lost 4 bases, the J end lost 5 bases, and 14 bases lay between the germline ends. CDR3 loop: CAWILGGGETQYF. CDR3 nucleotide sequence: TGTGCCTGGATATTGGGCGGAGGGGAGACCCAGTACTTC.

The V call is TRBV10-2, the J call TRBJ1-1; TRBD1 matches 7 bases. V was pared by 3 bases and J by 11 bases, with 3 bases of the junction left unmatched. Germline loops: CDR1 WSHSY, CDR2 SAAADI. The CDR3 has 11 amino acids. The CDR3 here is CASSDRGRAFF. The CDR3 region has the DNA TGCGCCAGCAGTGACAGGGGGAGGGCTTTCTTT.

The chain has TRBV6-5 and TRBJ2-7, with 8 positions matching TRBD1. Germline CDR1 and CDR2: MNHEY and SVGAGI. CDR3 length: 14 residues. The V gene end was trimmed by 7 bases and the J gene end by 5 bases; junction bases not matched to a gene: 10. CDR3: CASTYPGGNHEQYF. The CDR3 DNA is TGTGCCAGCACCTACCCAGGGGGCAATCACGAGCAGTACTTC.

For the CDR3, the DNA is TGTGCCAGTAGTATTCTCTCTCGCTCCTATGGCTACACCTTC. Its translation is CASSILSRSYGYTF. This chain connects TRBV19 to TRBJ1-2; D remains unclear. Germline lookup yields CDR1 LNHDA and CDR2 SQIVND (reference sequence). V lost 3 bases to trimming and J lost 4 bases, with 12 bases between them. This CDR3 comprises 14 residues.